This T cell receptor beta chain was found in a study of blood T cells in healthy people across ages. Every participating donor contributed approximately 9.5 milliliters of peripheral blood through a draw. Total RNA amounts of at least 5.5 micrograms were extracted per sample. Combining a sample-barcoded 5' primer with a J-beta primer mix, a second PCR ran for roughly 6 to 12 cycles. TCRdb independently ran MiXCR on the 5' RACE reads; one entry per CDR3 protein. Of 1.5 million to 2 million distinct CDR3 sequences listed, 28% are singletons. About this clonotype itself: What it binds is not known.

Study-level points and caveats: A strong correlation was seen between TCR beta diversity and naive T cell percentage.

V was clipped by 5 bases and J by 7 bases, with 15 bases between them. The germline V gene has CDR1 MNHEY and CDR2 SVGAGI. This CDR3 contains 15 residues. The sample consisted of blood. This sequence was found in a woman in her 30s in good health. The rearrangement joins TRBV6-5 to TRBJ1-6, with D uncertain. DNA for the CDR3: TGTGCCAGCAGTCCGCCCGACCTTGAGAATTCACCCCTCCACTTT. Encoded protein: CASSPPDLENSPLHF.